Presented here are 13 T cell receptor beta chains from one specimen sequenced in a study of blood T cell repertoires in COVID-19. TCRdb keeps only in-frame clones here, not all; method: immunoSEQ multiplex PCR. The sample includes 200,000 to 250,000 clones, around 90% of them seen just once. The sequenced sample consisted of PBMCs or T cells enriched from blood (not recorded which). Every receptor here comes from a woman aged 30 to 39 who had recovered from COVID-19.

The chain employs TRBV19 and TRBJ2-1; 13 bases are shared with TRBD2. V shed 4 bases and J 3 bases; nucleotides not matched to a gene: 12. The CDR3 extends over 19 amino acids. The germline gives CDR1 LNHDA, CDR2 SQIVND (reference sequence). This CDR3 is CASSTTGLAGNKNYNEQFF. The CDR3 region has the DNA TGTGCCAGTAGTACGACGGGACTAGCGGGGAACAAGAACTACAATGAGCAGTTCTTC.

Turning to this clone: This same CDR3 is encoded by further DNA sequences in the sample. The genes are TRBV7-9 and TRBJ1-2; D gene unclear. V was cut by 5 bases and J by 2 bases, with 9 bases left in between. The germline CDR1 and CDR2 sequences are SEHNR and FQNEAQ (reference sequence). The CDR3 has 13 amino acids. CDR3 protein: CASSPTGNYGYTF. The CDR3 DNA is TGTGCCAGCAGCCCTACCGGGAACTATGGCTACACCTTC.

This chain joins TRBV19 and TRBJ2-3; TRBD2 might be the D (6 bases). The length of the CDR3 is 16 residues. Germline V gives CDR1 LNHDA, CDR2 SQIVND (reference sequence). V was clipped by 5 bases and J by 0 bases, with 15 bases between them. CDR3 nucleotides: TGTGCCAGTAGTCCTTGGAGGGACCAGAGCACAGATACGCAGTATTTT. Protein sequence: CASSPWRDQSTDTQYF.

A single count supports this clone. The chain recombines TRBV3-1 (or the pseudogene TRBV3-2) with TRBJ2-3; D possibly corresponds to TRBD1 (5 bases). The CDR3 is 14 residues long. Germline values: CDR1 LGHDT, CDR2 YNNKEL (reference sequence). Deletions cut 3 bases from V and 2 bases from J, with 9 bases between. The CDR3 reads CASSQTAYTDTQYF. DNA of the CDR3: TGTGCCAGCAGCCAGACAGCCTACACAGATACGCAGTATTTT.

This clone was counted a few times. The CDR3 DNA is TGCGCCAGCAGCCAAGGATCGTTTCGGAGCAATCAGCCCCAGCATTTT. Protein product: CASSQGSFRSNQPQHF. The J gene is TRBJ1-5, the V gene TRBV4-1; D not certain. V was pared by 1 base and J by 1 base, with 11 bases between. From germline, CDR1 is MGHRA and CDR2 YSYEKL. The CDR3 runs to 16 residues.

This chain connects TRBV14 to TRBJ1-1, with 10 bases fitting TRBD1. Germline CDR1 is SGHDN and CDR2 is FVKESK. CDR3 size: 16 residues. After removal of 4 bases from V and 6 bases from J, the junction contained 11 bases not matched to a gene. The CDR3 sequence: CASSLVRDRGLSEAFF. The CDR3 nucleotides read TGTGCCAGCAGCCTCGTACGGGACAGGGGACTCTCTGAAGCTTTCTTT.

The CDR3 sequence is CASSQVRVNGGGEQYF. Here the CDR3 DNA reads TGTGCCAGCAGCCAAGTTAGGGTTAACGGGGGAGGCGAGCAGTACTTC. This chain joins TRBV4-2 and TRBJ2-7, with D perhaps TRBD2 (6 bases). The V gene lost 1 base and the J gene lost 6 bases, with 19 bases spanning the gap. The CDR3 runs 16 residues. Germline CDR1 is LGHNA and CDR2 is YNFKEQ.

The chain joins TRBV19 to TRBJ1-1; possible D gene TRBD1, 5 bases. The V and J ends lost 5 bases and 1 base respectively, with 8 bases between them. The CDR3 consists of 13 residues. Germline V gene lookup returns CDR1 LNHDA and CDR2 SQIVND (reference sequence). The DNA of the CDR3 is TGTGCCAGTAGTTCTCAGGGGAACACTGAAGCTTTCTTT. Its translation: CASSSQGNTEAFF.

The chain combines TRBV30 with TRBJ1-4, with a weak D call TRBD1 (6 bases). From germline, CDR1 is GTSNPN and CDR2 SVGIG (reference sequence). This CDR3 has 13 residues. V lost 3 bases and J lost 3, with 8 bases in between. DNA of the CDR3: TGTGCCTGGAGGGACAGATCTAATGAAAAACTGTTTTTT. Protein sequence: CAWRDRSNEKLFF.

The gene calls are TRBV4-2 and TRBJ2-7, with 7 bases matching TRBD2. After removal of 4 bases from V and 2 bases from J, the junction contained 5 bases not matched to a gene. The germline gives CDR1 LGHNA, CDR2 YNFKEQ. This CDR3 comprises 14 residues. CDR3 in amino acids: CASSPGGLTYEQYF. As DNA, the CDR3 is TGTGCCAGCAGCCCCGGGGGGTTAACCTACGAGCAGTACTTC.

J is TRBJ2-3 and V is TRBV19; D is perhaps TRBD2 (6 bases). This CDR3 is 16 amino acids long. The V gene's germline CDR1 is LNHDA and CDR2 SQIVND (reference sequence). V was trimmed by 8 bases and J by 6 bases, leaving 24 bases between them. CDR3 in amino acids: CASGRGPGGVLDTQYF. In DNA, the CDR3 is TGTGCCAGTGGAAGGGGACCGGGCGGGGTTTTGGATACGCAGTATTTT.

V and J are TRBV5-1 and TRBJ1-1; 8 bases are shared with TRBD1. The V and J ends lost 4 bases and 8 bases, in that order; junction bases with no gene match: 10. Germline lookup yields CDR1 SGHRS and CDR2 YFSETQ. CDR3 length: 14 amino acids. Here the CDR3 reads CASSDDRGTAEAFF. CDR3 nucleotides: TGCGCCAGCAGCGACGACAGGGGCACAGCGGAAGCTTTCTTT. Full variable domain (missing parts from reference TRBV5-1 and TRBJ1-1): KAGVTQTPRYLIKTRGQQVTLSCSPISGHRSVSWYQQTPGQGLQFLFEYFSETQRNKGNFPGRFSGRQFSNSRSEMNVSTLELGDSALYLCASSDDRGTAEAFFGQGTRLTVV.

This chain links TRBV12-5 with TRBJ1-1; D is perhaps TRBD1 (5 bases). V was pared by 1 base and J by 3 bases, with 12 bases between. This CDR3 is built from 15 residues. Germline V gene sequence: CDR1 LGHNT, CDR2 FRNRAP. The CDR3 region has the DNA TGTGCTAGTGGTTTGGACGCACTCAGGGACACTGAAGCTTTCTTT. As protein: CASGLDALRDTEAFF.